A selection of T cell receptor beta chains follows, all from one sample in a study of cytomegalovirus exposure and HLA in healthy donors. Profiling relied on immunoSEQ multiplex PCR, and the TCRdb table lists in-frame clones only, not all of them. Of roughly 180,000 clones in the sample, just under 85% are singletons; the top ten hold around 5%. Sequenced sample: PBMCs. These receptors all stem from a girl aged 10 to 17 in good health and CMV-seropositive. The CDR3 runs from the conserved cysteine through the conserved F or W. The D gene is left open where the match is weak. Not all rows give a size; the values are once, few, many and, for expanded clones, a class.

j_gene: TRBJ2-7; d_gene: -; len: 15; abundance: -; v_gene: TRBV4-1; CDR3aa: CASSSRDTRSYEQYF; CDR3nt: TGCGCCAGCAGCAGCCGGGACACCCGCTCCTACGAGCAGTACTTC
j_gene: TRBJ1-4; d_gene: -; len: 14; abundance: once; v_gene: TRBV7-7; CDR3aa: CASSSRQGSEKLFF; CDR3nt: TGTGCTAGCAGCTCGAGGCAGGGGAGCGAAAAACTGTTTTTT
j_gene: TRBJ2-6; d_gene: TRBD2; len: 19; abundance: -; v_gene: TRBV9; CDR3aa: CASSPTPGTRSSGANVLTF; CDR3nt: TGTGCCAGCAGCCCAACTCCCGGGACTAGGAGCTCTGGGGCCAACGTCCTGACTTTC
j_gene: TRBJ2-1; d_gene: -; len: 13; abundance: once; v_gene: TRBV5-4; CDR3aa: CASSSDSDNEQFF; CDR3nt: TGTGCCAGCAGCTCGGACAGCGACAATGAGCAGTTCTTC
j_gene: TRBJ2-3; d_gene: -; len: 13; abundance: -; v_gene: TRBV29-1; CDR3aa: CSVQYGGTDTQYF; CDR3nt: TGCAGCGTTCAGTACGGAGGCACAGATACGCAGTATTTT
j_gene: TRBJ1-5; d_gene: -; len: 16; abundance: -; v_gene: TRBV28; CDR3aa: CASTPGGGGWGQPQHF; CDR3nt: TGTGCCAGCACCCCCGGGGGTGGGGGTTGGGGTCAGCCCCAGCATTTT
j_gene: TRBJ1-1; d_gene: -; len: 15; abundance: few; v_gene: TRBV19; CDR3aa: CASSPASNRGTEAFF; CDR3nt: TGTGCCAGTAGCCCCGCCTCTAACCGGGGGACTGAAGCTTTCTTT
j_gene: TRBJ1-6; d_gene: -; len: 13; abundance: -; v_gene: TRBV5-4; CDR3aa: CASSFQENSPLHF; CDR3nt: TGTGCCAGCAGCTTCCAGGAAAATTCACCCCTCCACTTT
j_gene: TRBJ2-7; d_gene: TRBD2; len: 16; abundance: once; v_gene: TRBV11-2; CDR3aa: CASSWVLAGDTYEQYF; CDR3nt: TGTGCCAGCAGCTGGGTCCTAGCGGGGGATACCTACGAGCAGTACTTC
j_gene: TRBJ2-7; d_gene: -; len: 12; abundance: -; v_gene: TRBV7-9; CDR3aa: CASSFSENEQYF; CDR3nt: TGTGCCAGCAGCTTTTCCGAGAACGAGCAGTACTTC
j_gene: TRBJ1-1; d_gene: -; len: 13; abundance: once; v_gene: TRBV6-5; CDR3aa: CASIRQANTEAFF; CDR3nt: TGTGCCAGCATCCGACAGGCTAACACTGAAGCTTTCTTT
j_gene: TRBJ1-2; d_gene: TRBD1; len: 14; abundance: -; v_gene: TRBV29-1; CDR3aa: CSVNLRDSNYGYTF; CDR3nt: TGCAGCGTTAACCTCCGGGACAGTAACTATGGCTACACCTTC
j_gene: TRBJ1-2; d_gene: TRBD1; len: 15; abundance: -; v_gene: TRBV6-5; CDR3aa: CASSYYQGDNYGYTF; CDR3nt: TGTGCCAGCAGTTACTATCAGGGGGATAACTATGGCTACACCTTC
j_gene: TRBJ1-1; d_gene: -; len: 14; abundance: -; v_gene: TRBV27; CDR3aa: CASSLAQRNTEAFF; CDR3nt: TGTGCCAGCAGTTTAGCACAGAGGAACACTGAAGCTTTCTTT
j_gene: TRBJ2-1; d_gene: -; len: 13; abundance: -; v_gene: TRBV7-2; CDR3aa: CASSLGGINEQFF; CDR3nt: TGTGCCAGCAGCTTAGGGGGCATTAATGAGCAGTTCTTC
j_gene: TRBJ2-7; d_gene: -; len: 14; abundance: -; v_gene: TRBV30; CDR3aa: CAWSVQGGGNEQYF; CDR3nt: TGTGCCTGGAGTGTACAAGGAGGGGGCAACGAGCAGTACTTC
j_gene: TRBJ2-5; d_gene: -; len: 14; abundance: -; v_gene: TRBV6-5; CDR3aa: CASRERTPQETQYF; CDR3nt: TGTGCCAGCAGGGAAAGGACTCCCCAAGAGACCCAGTACTTC
j_gene: TRBJ1-6; d_gene: TRBD1; len: 15; abundance: -; v_gene: TRBV2; CDR3aa: CASATDRAYNSPLHF; CDR3nt: TGTGCCTCTGCAACGGACAGGGCTTATAATTCACCCCTCCACTTT
j_gene: TRBJ1-1; d_gene: TRBD1; len: 13; abundance: -; v_gene: TRBV28; CDR3aa: CASQGQGNTEAFF; CDR3nt: TGTGCCAGTCAGGGACAGGGAAACACTGAAGCTTTCTTT
j_gene: TRBJ1-1; d_gene: -; len: 14; abundance: -; v_gene: TRBV18; CDR3aa: CASSPPPGNTEAFF; CDR3nt: TGTGCCAGCTCACCACCACCGGGGAACACTGAAGCTTTCTTT
j_gene: TRBJ2-7; d_gene: TRBD1; len: 15; abundance: -; v_gene: TRBV4-1; CDR3aa: CASSRVGTGYAEQYF; CDR3nt: TGCGCCAGCAGTCGGGTGGGGACAGGGTATGCCGAGCAGTACTTC
j_gene: TRBJ1-5; d_gene: -; len: 15; abundance: -; v_gene: TRBV5-6; CDR3aa: CASSRGTGSNQPQHF; CDR3nt: TGTGCCAGCAGCCGGGGGACGGGTAGCAATCAGCCCCAGCATTTT
j_gene: TRBJ2-1; d_gene: -; len: 15; abundance: -; v_gene: TRBV7-2; CDR3aa: CASSQGFSSYNEQFF; CDR3nt: TGTGCCAGCAGCCAGGGATTTAGCTCCTACAATGAGCAGTTCTTC
j_gene: TRBJ2-1; d_gene: -; len: 15; abundance: once; v_gene: TRBV7-3; CDR3aa: CASSLVVSSYNEQFF; CDR3nt: TGTGCCAGCAGCTTAGTTGTGAGCTCCTACAATGAGCAGTTCTTC
j_gene: TRBJ1-6; d_gene: -; len: 12; abundance: few; v_gene: TRBV27; CDR3aa: CASSEGSSPLHF; CDR3nt: TGTGCCAGCAGCGAGGGTAGCTCACCCCTCCACTTT
j_gene: TRBJ2-5; d_gene: TRBD2; len: 15; abundance: -; v_gene: TRBV5-1; CDR3aa: CASSLASGGGETQYF; CDR3nt: TGCGCCAGCAGCTTGGCTAGCGGAGGCGGAGAGACCCAGTACTTC
j_gene: TRBJ2-1; d_gene: -; len: 14; abundance: -; v_gene: TRBV11-2; CDR3aa: CASSSHELADEQFF; CDR3nt: TGTGCCAGCAGCTCCCACGAACTAGCCGATGAGCAGTTCTTC
j_gene: TRBJ2-3; d_gene: TRBD2; len: 18; abundance: -; v_gene: TRBV4-2; CDR3aa: CASSLVAGSGGNPDTQYF; CDR3nt: TGTGCCAGCAGCCTCGTAGCGGGTAGCGGGGGGAACCCAGATACGCAGTATTTT
j_gene: TRBJ2-5; d_gene: -; len: 14; abundance: -; v_gene: TRBV19; CDR3aa: CASSTLLVGETQYF; CDR3nt: TGTGCCAGTAGTACCTTACTAGTGGGCGAGACCCAGTACTTC
j_gene: TRBJ1-1; d_gene: -; len: 12; abundance: -; v_gene: TRBV29-1; CDR3aa: CSVVGHLLEAFF; CDR3nt: TGCAGCGTTGTAGGACACCTACTCGAAGCTTTCTTT
j_gene: TRBJ1-2; d_gene: TRBD1; len: 15; abundance: -; v_gene: TRBV30; CDR3aa: CAWRTPGQGDYGYTF; CDR3nt: TGTGCCTGGAGAACTCCGGGACAGGGTGACTATGGCTACACCTTC
j_gene: TRBJ1-6; d_gene: -; len: 14; abundance: -; v_gene: TRBV6-5; CDR3aa: CASRWTVYNSPLHF; CDR3nt: TGTGCCAGCAGATGGACAGTTTATAATTCACCCCTCCACTTT
j_gene: TRBJ2-7; d_gene: TRBD1; len: 14; abundance: -; v_gene: TRBV5-5; CDR3aa: CASSLGTGMNEQYF; CDR3nt: TGTGCCAGCAGCTTGGGGACAGGGATGAACGAGCAGTACTTC
j_gene: TRBJ2-5; d_gene: TRBD1; len: 14; abundance: -; v_gene: TRBV5-4; CDR3aa: CASSPTGVQETQYF; CDR3nt: TGTGCCAGCAGTCCTACAGGGGTACAAGAGACCCAGTACTTC
j_gene: TRBJ1-1; d_gene: -; len: 13; abundance: -; v_gene: TRBV4-1; CDR3aa: CASSQDRRAEAFF; CDR3nt: TGCGCCAGCAGCCAAGACAGGAGGGCTGAAGCTTTCTTT
j_gene: TRBJ2-3; d_gene: -; len: 15; abundance: -; v_gene: TRBV7-9; CDR3aa: CASSLNWFSTDTQYF; CDR3nt: TGTGCCAGCAGCTTAAATTGGTTCAGTACAGATACGCAGTATTTT
j_gene: TRBJ2-7; d_gene: TRBD1; len: 15; abundance: -; v_gene: TRBV11-2; CDR3aa: CASRAEDRQIKEQYF; CDR3nt: TGTGCCAGCAGGGCCGAGGACAGGCAAATAAAGGAGCAGTACTTC
j_gene: TRBJ1-1; d_gene: TRBD1; len: 13; abundance: -; v_gene: TRBV2; CDR3aa: CASRAGGYTEAFF; CDR3nt: TGTGCCAGCAGGGCAGGGGGCTACACTGAAGCTTTCTTT
j_gene: TRBJ1-5; d_gene: TRBD1; len: 14; abundance: once; v_gene: TRBV18; CDR3aa: CASSQQGINQPQHF; CDR3nt: TGTGCCAGCTCACAACAGGGGATAAATCAGCCCCAGCATTTT
j_gene: TRBJ2-1; d_gene: -; len: 15; abundance: -; v_gene: TRBV7-2; CDR3aa: CASSTGQTVYNEQFF; CDR3nt: TGTGCCAGCAGCACCGGACAGACAGTATACAATGAGCAGTTCTTC
j_gene: TRBJ1-2; d_gene: TRBD1; len: 14; abundance: -; v_gene: TRBV9; CDR3aa: CASGPGQRLYGYTF; CDR3nt: TGTGCCAGCGGGCCGGGACAGAGGCTCTATGGCTACACCTTC
j_gene: TRBJ2-7; d_gene: TRBD1; len: 14; abundance: -; v_gene: TRBV6-5; CDR3aa: CASSSGTGLAEQYF; CDR3nt: TGTGCCAGCAGTTCAGGGACAGGATTGGCCGAGCAGTACTTC
j_gene: TRBJ1-6; d_gene: TRBD1; len: 17; abundance: few; v_gene: TRBV10-3; CDR3aa: CAISEAGTGYGHSPLHF; CDR3nt: TGTGCCATCAGTGAGGCAGGGACAGGGTATGGGCATTCACCCCTCCACTTT
j_gene: TRBJ1-6; d_gene: -; len: 15; abundance: -; v_gene: TRBV6-1; CDR3aa: CASSGVSTYNSPLHF; CDR3nt: TGTGCCAGCAGTGGAGTGTCAACCTATAATTCACCCCTCCACTTT
j_gene: TRBJ2-5; d_gene: TRBD2; len: 14; abundance: few; v_gene: TRBV7-2; CDR3aa: CASSFGLAAETQYF; CDR3nt: TGTGCCAGCAGCTTCGGACTAGCGGCAGAGACCCAGTACTTC
j_gene: TRBJ1-2; d_gene: -; len: 14; abundance: -; v_gene: TRBV18; CDR3aa: CASSPSGIEGGYTF; CDR3nt: TGTGCCAGCTCACCTTCCGGAATTGAGGGTGGCTACACCTTC
j_gene: TRBJ1-2; d_gene: -; len: 15; abundance: -; v_gene: TRBV5-1; CDR3aa: CASSLGAAGPYGYTF; CDR3nt: TGCGCCAGCAGCTTGGGGGCGGCAGGGCCCTATGGCTACACCTTC
j_gene: TRBJ2-3; d_gene: TRBD1; len: 19; abundance: -; v_gene: TRBV15; CDR3aa: CATSRDQGWGQGARDTQYF; CDR3nt: TGTGCCACCAGCAGAGATCAGGGGTGGGGACAGGGGGCGCGAGATACGCAGTATTTT
j_gene: TRBJ1-1; d_gene: TRBD1; len: 13; abundance: once; v_gene: TRBV15; CDR3aa: CATKDRVRTEAFF; CDR3nt: TGTGCCACCAAGGACAGGGTGAGAACTGAAGCTTTCTTT
j_gene: TRBJ1-1; d_gene: -; len: 14; abundance: once; v_gene: TRBV9; CDR3aa: CASSVGGVNTEAFF; CDR3nt: TGTGCCAGCAGCGTAGGGGGGGTGAACACTGAAGCTTTCTTT
j_gene: TRBJ1-5; d_gene: -; len: 13; abundance: -; v_gene: TRBV6-5; CDR3aa: CASSLQRDRPQHF; CDR3nt: TGTGCCAGCAGTTTGCAGAGAGACAGGCCCCAGCATTTT
j_gene: TRBJ2-1; d_gene: -; len: 11; abundance: -; v_gene: TRBV6-5; CDR3aa: CASRRNNEQFF; CDR3nt: TGTGCCAGCAGGCGTAACAATGAGCAGTTCTTC
j_gene: TRBJ1-2; d_gene: -; len: 15; abundance: -; v_gene: TRBV6-1; CDR3aa: CASSQKHRQNYGYTF; CDR3nt: TGTGCCAGCAGTCAAAAACACAGACAGAACTATGGCTACACCTTC
j_gene: TRBJ1-2; d_gene: -; len: 15; abundance: -; v_gene: TRBV7-9; CDR3aa: CASSPGQSPNYGYTF; CDR3nt: TGTGCCAGCAGCCCTGGACAGTCCCCCAACTATGGCTACACCTTC
j_gene: TRBJ2-1; d_gene: TRBD2; len: 16; abundance: few; v_gene: TRBV5-1; CDR3aa: CASSLGRGGSYNEQFF; CDR3nt: TGCGCCAGCAGCTTGGGACGCGGGGGCTCCTACAATGAGCAGTTCTTC